Shown below are 29 T cell receptor beta chains from a single sample sequenced in a study of a mutant IDH1 vaccine in newly diagnosed glioma. The protocol was immunoSEQ multiplex PCR, while the TCRdb copy is restricted to in-frame clones and leaves out a portion. The data contain tens of thousands of clones, around four fifths of them singletons. No antigen is known for these receptors. The time point: week 47, end of study. The vaccine gave 300 ug of a 20-mer mutant IDH1 peptide subcutaneously per dose. The sample here was PBMCs, taken from a glioma patient whose treatment included an IDH1 peptide vaccine. The origin of the receptors is a middle-aged man with glioma.

The chain employs TRBV5-4 and TRBJ2-3; 7 bases match TRBD2. V lost 4 bases to trimming and J lost 1 base; unmatched junction nucleotides: 18. Germline CDR1 is SGHNT and CDR2 is YYREEE (reference sequence). The CDR3 consists of 19 residues. The CDR3 DNA reads TGTGCCAGCAGCCGAGACCCTTTGGGAGGGAGGAGGGGCACAGATACGCAGTATTTT. Its translation: CASSRDPLGGRRGTDTQYF.

V usage is TRBV19 and J usage is TRBJ2-7; 7 bases are shared with TRBD1. V was pared by 5 bases and J by 7 bases, with 8 bases of the junction left unmatched. This CDR3 contains 13 residues. Germline CDR1 LNHDA, CDR2 SQIVND (reference sequence). The CDR3 reads CASSLGQLGEQYF. CDR3 DNA: TGTGCCAGTAGTCTGGGACAGTTGGGAGAGCAGTACTTC.

This clone was seen only once. At one of its ends the junction is not consistent with the germline gene, which may arise from a read error. This chain connects TRBV5-4 to TRBJ2-5; 11 nucleotides line up with TRBD2. The germline gives CDR1 SGHNT, CDR2 YYREEE (reference sequence). The CDR3 covers 14 residues. CDR3 loop: CANSGLAGGETQYF. CDR3 sequence (DNA): TGTGCCAACAGCGGGCTAGCGGGAGGAGAGACCCAGTACTTC. The whole variable domain, filled in from reference TRBV5-4 and TRBJ2-5, reads ETGVTQSPTHLIKTRGQQVTLRCSSQSGHNTVSWYQQALGQGPQFIFQYYREEENGRGNFPPRFSGLQFPNYSSELNVNALELDDSALYLCANSGLAGGETQYFGPGTRLLVL.

The chain carries TRBV6-6 and TRBJ1-5; D gene unclear. Trimming left V 7 bases short and J 4 bases short, with 11 bases between. Germline V CDR1 and CDR2: MNHNY, SVGAGI (reference sequence). The CDR3 loop spans 13 amino acids. Written as DNA, the CDR3 is TGTGCCAGCAACAACGGGGAAAATCAGCCCCAGCATTTT. Protein sequence: CASNNGENQPQHF.

V usage is TRBV7-2 and J usage is TRBJ1-1; 7 positions match TRBD1. CDR3 length: 14 amino acids. V lost 7 bases to trimming and J lost 3 bases; unmatched junction nucleotides: 8. CDR1 is SGHTA and CDR2 is FQGNSA in the germline V gene. The CDR3 here is CASTPLRGHTEAFF. The CDR3 DNA is TGTGCCAGCACCCCCTTAAGGGGGCACACTGAAGCTTTCTTT.

The chain links TRBV6-1 to TRBJ1-5; no clear D gene. CDR3 size: 16 residues. The germline V gene encodes CDR1 MNHNS and CDR2 SASEGT. Trimming pared 2 bases from V and 0 bases from J, leaving 11 bases between. As DNA, the CDR3 is TGTGCCAGCAGTGAACAAACCGGCTATAGCAATCAGCCCCAGCATTTT. As protein: CASSEQTGYSNQPQHF.

The V gene is TRBV6-1, the J gene TRBJ2-3; 8 nucleotides align to TRBD1. The trim removed 6 bases at V and 5 bases at J, leaving 4 bases unmatched. The V gene's germline CDR1 is MNHNS and CDR2 SASEGT. The CDR3 is 13 residues long. CDR3 amino acids: CASRDRAKDTQYF. CDR3 coding DNA: TGTGCCAGCAGGGACAGGGCGAAAGATACGCAGTATTTT.

DNA of the CDR3: TGTGCCAGCACCAGGGCGGGGCGTTCAGATGAAAAACTGTTTTTT. Translated, it gives CASTRAGRSDEKLFF. The chain links TRBV7-9 to TRBJ1-4; possible D gene TRBD1, 5 bases. CDR1 is SEHNR and CDR2 is FQNEAQ in the germline V gene (reference sequence). The CDR3 runs 15 residues. V lost 7 bases, J lost 6 bases, and 18 bases lay in between.

The chain is built from TRBV7-9 and TRBJ2-1, with a possible D match to TRBD2 (6 bases). V dropped 4 bases and J dropped 6 bases, with 22 bases sitting between them. The germline V gene encodes CDR1 SEHNR and CDR2 FQNEAQ (reference sequence). This CDR3 has 17 residues. DNA of the CDR3: TGTGCCAGCAGCTCAGTTCTAGGCCCCTCGGGAGCCAATGAGCAGTTCTTC. Translation: CASSSVLGPSGANEQFF.

The chain has TRBV18 and TRBJ2-7; a possible D gene is TRBD2 (6 bases). V was cut by 0 bases and J by 2 bases, with 8 bases left in between. CDR1 is KGHSH and CDR2 is LQKENI in the germline V gene. The CDR3 is made up of 14 amino acids. CDR3 sequence (DNA): TGTGCCAGCTCACCACCGAGGACTACCTACGAGCAGTACTTC. Translation: CASSPPRTTYEQYF.

The chain carries TRBV6-1 and TRBJ2-4; 8 nucleotides line up with TRBD1. Germline V gene data show CDR1 as MNHNS and CDR2 as SASEGT. The CDR3 extends over 15 amino acids. The J segment lost 0 bases and the V segment lost 8 bases, leaving 6 bases of the junction unmatched. The CDR3 sequence: CASAGQGLAKNIQYF. The CDR3 nucleotides are TGTGCCAGCGCCGGACAGGGACTAGCCAAAAACATTCAGTACTTC.

The V gene is TRBV5-1, the J gene TRBJ2-7; D not resolved. Trimming took 4 bases from V and 7 from J, leaving 15 bases between them. There are 13 residues in the CDR3. The V gene's germline CDR1 is SGHRS and CDR2 YFSETQ. The CDR3 here is CASSLSGKWEQYF. The CDR3 nucleotides read TGCGCCAGCAGCCTGAGTGGCAAATGGGAGCAGTACTTC.

The chain uses TRBV27 and TRBJ2-5; D is unresolved. The DNA end is more similar to TRBJ2-7, so the J call may be wrong. The CDR3 extends over 16 amino acids. Germline V gene lookup returns CDR1 MNHEY and CDR2 SMNVEV (reference sequence). The CDR3 here is CASTNDRPGRVYEQYF. The CDR3 bases are TGTGCCAGCACCAACGACCGCCCCGGACGAGTCTACGAGCAGTACTTC.

The chain couples TRBV5-1 to TRBJ2-7; D not certain. V lost 0 bases, J lost 3 bases, and 10 bases lay in between. CDR1 is SGHRS and CDR2 is YFSETQ in the germline V gene. The CDR3 spans 14 residues. The CDR3 nucleotides are TGCGCCAGCAGCTTGGATTTGGGAATCTACGAGCAGTACTTC. Its translation: CASSLDLGIYEQYF.

This clone was seen a handful of times. The J gene is TRBJ2-1, the V gene TRBV7-9; D ambiguous. Deletions cut 5 bases from V and 1 base from J, with 15 bases between. Germline V gives CDR1 SEHNR, CDR2 FQNEAQ (reference sequence). CDR3 length: 16 amino acids. The CDR3 nucleotides read TGTGCCAGCAGCCTTAACCCAGCCCTGTCCTACAATGAGCAGTTCTTC. Its protein is CASSLNPALSYNEQFF.

The chain links TRBV4-3 to TRBJ2-7, with 9 bases identical to TRBD2. Unmatched junction bases numbered 4, after V lost 1 base and J lost 3 bases. This CDR3 has 15 residues. Per germline, CDR1 LGHNA and CDR2 YSLEER. CDR3 sequence: CASSQGLTSGYEQYF. The CDR3 region has the DNA TGCGCCAGCAGCCAAGGATTGACTAGCGGCTACGAGCAGTACTTC.

The rearrangement uses TRBV7-6 and TRBJ1-4; 10 bases are shared with TRBD1. V lost 1 base and J lost 8; bases outside the gene matches: 7. This CDR3 is built from 16 residues. Germline CDR1 and CDR2: SGHVS and FNYEAQ. CDR3 loop: CASSLGWGQGREKLFF. CDR3 nucleotides: TGTGCCAGCAGCTTAGGGTGGGGACAGGGGAGAGAAAAACTGTTTTTT.

The chain uses TRBV5-1 and TRBJ1-2, with no clear D. V was shortened by 5 bases and J by 1 base, with 21 bases between the two germline ends. This CDR3 is built from 17 residues. The germline V gene has CDR1 SGHRS and CDR2 YFSETQ. Here the CDR3 reads CASSLIGSATLNYGYTF. The CDR3 DNA sequence: TGCGCCAGCAGTTTGATCGGGAGCGCCACGCTTAACTATGGCTACACCTTC.

The chain employs TRBV7-9 and TRBJ2-1, with TRBD2 as a possible D gene (6 bases). The germline V gene has CDR1 SEHNR and CDR2 FQNEAQ (reference sequence). The CDR3 totals 15 residues. Trimming stripped 7 bases from V and 8 bases from J, with 21 bases between. In DNA form, the CDR3 reads TGTGCCAGCAACCGGGGGAGCAATAATGTAGATGAGCAGTTCTTC. Its protein product is CASNRGSNNVDEQFF.

This clone has a single count. The chain couples TRBV5-4 to TRBJ1-3; D possibly corresponds to TRBD1 (5 bases). The CDR3 is 16 residues long. Between the trimmed V and J ends, which lost 2 bases and 0 bases, there was a span of 12 bases. Per germline, CDR1 SGHNT and CDR2 YYREEE (reference sequence). The CDR3 DNA is TGTGCCAGCAGCTTTAAGCGGGACGGCTCTGGAAACACCATATATTTT. It specifies CASSFKRDGSGNTIYF.

V is TRBV7-2 and J is TRBJ2-3; either TRBD1 or TRBD2 may fit D (5 bases each). The CDR3 loop spans 15 amino acids. CDR1 and CDR2 from the germline V gene are SGHTA and FQGNSA. V gave up 1 base and J gave up 4 bases, with 12 bases separating them. The DNA of the CDR3 is TGTGCCAGCAGCTTAGGGGGGAGATTGGCAGATACGCAGTATTTT. Amino acids: CASSLGGRLADTQYF.

This clone appeared once. This sequence joins TRBV7-2 and TRBJ2-3; 13 positions match TRBD2. V was pared by 2 bases and J by 3 bases, with 8 bases of the junction left unmatched. The length of the CDR3 is 18 residues. The germline CDR1 and CDR2 sequences are SGHTA and FQGNSA. CDR3 loop: CASSLRGTSGVGTDTQYF. CDR3 in DNA: TGTGCCAGCAGCTTAAGGGGGACTAGCGGGGTTGGTACAGATACGCAGTATTTT.

This chain joins TRBV5-1 and TRBJ2-7; 10 bases fit TRBD2. The V and J ends lost 8 bases and 4 bases, in that order; junction bases with no gene match: 18. The germline V gene has CDR1 SGHRS and CDR2 YFSETQ. The CDR3 consists of 17 residues. The CDR3 DNA follows: TGCGCCAGTGGGCCCGGGACTAGCGAACGATACCGTTACGAGCAGTACTTC. Translation: CASGPGTSERYRYEQYF.

This clone was recorded a few times. The V and J genes are TRBV6-5 and TRBJ2-1; D could derive from TRBD1 or TRBD2 (5 bases each). The V end lost 2 bases, the J end lost 3 bases, and 11 bases lay between the germline ends. Looked up from germline, CDR1 is MNHEY and CDR2 is SVGAGI. CDR3 length: 15 amino acids. The CDR3 reads CASSYRGVGYNEQFF. The CDR3 DNA is TGTGCCAGCAGTTACAGGGGAGTAGGCTACAATGAGCAGTTCTTC.

The chain employs TRBV4-2 and TRBJ1-5; the D is unclear. V was shortened by 1 base and J by 2 bases, with 12 bases between the two germline ends. Germline V gives CDR1 LGHNA, CDR2 YNFKEQ. This CDR3 is 16 amino acids long. CDR3 nucleotides: TGTGCCAGCAGCCAAGTTTCCGGTGCGGGCAATCAGCCCCAGCATTTT. It translates to CASSQVSGAGNQPQHF.

This rearrangement joins TRBV25-1 to TRBJ2-2; TRBD1 is a possible D gene (6 bases). Trimming removed 6 bases at V and 0 bases at J, with 8 bases between. Per germline, CDR1 MGHDK and CDR2 SYGVNS. This CDR3 comprises 14 residues. The CDR3 region is CASRGTPNTGELFF. For the CDR3, the DNA is TGTGCCAGCAGGGGGACACCGAACACCGGGGAGCTGTTTTTT.

The V call is TRBV25-1, the J call TRBJ2-5; TRBD1 matches 8 bases. The J call is uncertain, as TRBJ2-7 better fits the DNA end. The CDR3 extends over 17 amino acids. Germline CDR1 MGHDK, CDR2 SYGVNS. In nucleotides, the CDR3 is TGTGCCAGCATCTCGAGGTTCGCCGGGACAGGCGCCTACGAGCAGTACTTC. It encodes CASISRFAGTGAYEQYF.

V and J are TRBV6-5 and TRBJ2-2; no clear D gene. The V gene's germline CDR1 is MNHEY and CDR2 SVGAGI. The CDR3 is 14 amino acids. CDR3 loop: CGAQRRTNTGELFF. The CDR3 nucleotides are TGTGGAGCCCAGAGGCGGACGAACACCGGGGAGCTGTTTTTT.

The genes are TRBV7-8 and TRBJ2-7; D uncertain. The length of the CDR3 is 14 residues. V lost 1 base to trimming and J lost 4 bases, with 11 bases between them. The germline gives CDR1 SGHVS, CDR2 FQNEAQ. CDR3 coding DNA: TGTGCCAGCAGCTTAGTGGCCCTCGGGTACGAGCAGTACTTC. Protein sequence: CASSLVALGYEQYF.